A single sample is the source of the 22 T cell receptor beta chains below, sequenced in a study of shared clonotypes between healthy human individuals (dated by TCRdb to the early 2020s). For the CD8 naive samples, CD45RO-negative cells were positively selected for CCR7, yielding a CD45RA+CCR7+ population from which TemRA cells were excluded. Libraries were built with the immunoSEQ multiplex PCR assay. The clones in this table, taken by TCRdb from immuneACCESS, are in-frame only. Not every clone is retained; where verified, under half of the shortfall comes from an unresolved V gene, and the cause of the rest is unknown. Within this sample are about 2 million clones, with about 94% of them counted one time only. The top ten constitute more than 0.9% of the sample. Sequencing input: naive CD8+ T cells sorted from blood. What this sample's cell subset or site label stands for: CD45RA+CCR7+. The receptors derive from a man aged 18 to 29 in good health.

This rearrangement joins TRBV7-9 to TRBJ2-7, with 11 bases fitting TRBD2. J lost 3 bases, V lost 4 bases, and 11 bases had no gene match. Per germline, CDR1 SEHNR and CDR2 FQNEAQ (reference sequence). CDR3 length: 17 amino acids. The CDR3 here is CASSSTSGGEVDYEQYF. For the CDR3, the DNA is TGTGCCAGCAGCTCCACTAGCGGGGGCGAGGTTGACTACGAGCAGTACTTC.

The sample holds one count of this clone. The rearrangement joins TRBV27 to TRBJ2-3; 8 bases agree with TRBD2. J gave up 6 bases and V 5 bases, and 7 bases lay outside the gene matches. The CDR3 consists of 14 residues. The V gene's germline CDR1 is MNHEY and CDR2 SMNVEV (reference sequence). The CDR3 DNA is TGTGCCAGCAGTGCGGGACTAGGGGTCGATACGCAGTATTTT. Amino acid sequence: CASSAGLGVDTQYF.

A single count supports this clone. V and J are TRBV30 and TRBJ1-5; the D gene is possibly TRBD1 (6 bases). In germline, CDR1 is GTSNPN, CDR2 SVGIG (reference sequence). The germline V and J ends were trimmed by 0 bases and 4 bases, with 13 bases remaining between them. The CDR3 covers 15 residues. The CDR3 nucleotides read TGTGCCTGGAGTGTCCGGGGGCAGCTAAATCAGCCCCAGCATTTT. Protein product: CAWSVRGQLNQPQHF.

The V and J genes are TRBV14 and TRBJ1-1; D is unresolved. V was pared by 1 base and J by 6 bases, with 9 bases between. The CDR3 has 13 amino acids. The germline V gene encodes CDR1 SGHDN and CDR2 FVKESK. The CDR3 loop is CASSQARLSEAFF. CDR3 DNA sequence: TGTGCCAGCAGCCAAGCTCGTCTCTCTGAAGCTTTCTTT. Looking up the rest from reference TRBV14 and TRBJ1-1 gives the full variable domain: EAGVTQFPSHSVIEKGQTVTLRCDPISGHDNLYWYRRVMGKEIKFLLHFVKESKQDESGMPNNRFLAERTGGTYSTLKVQPAELEDSGVYFCASSQARLSEAFFGQGTRLTVV.

In this sample, this clone turned up a few times. This chain uses TRBV11-2 with TRBJ1-4, with D perhaps TRBD1 (6 bases). CDR3 length equals 13 residues. Trimming shortened V by 6 bases and J by 8 bases, and 13 bases separated the two germline ends. Germline V CDR1 and CDR2: SGHAT, FQNNGV. The CDR3 DNA is TGTGCCAGCAGTTCGTACGGGGGCGAAAAACTGTTTTTT. As protein: CASSSYGGEKLFF.

This CDR3 reads CASSLVKGGTETQYF. Here the CDR3 DNA reads TGTGCCAGCAGCCTAGTAAAGGGCGGGACGGAGACCCAGTACTTC. This rearrangement joins TRBV14 to TRBJ2-5, with D possibly being TRBD2 (6 bases). The CDR3 has 15 amino acids. Germline V CDR1 and CDR2: SGHDN, FVKESK. V lost 4 bases and J lost 5, with 17 bases in between.

J is TRBJ2-5 and V is TRBV6-1; D gene unclear. This CDR3 spans 13 amino acids. Germline V gene data show CDR1 as MNHNS and CDR2 as SASEGT. V lost 6 bases, J lost 5 bases, and 13 bases lay in between. CDR3 bases: TGTGCCAGCAGGGGGTTCGGTTTGGAGACCCAGTACTTC. This gives the protein CASRGFGLETQYF.

V is TRBV4-1 and J is TRBJ2-1, with D possibly being TRBD1 (6 bases). Germline V gene sequence: CDR1 MGHRA, CDR2 YSYEKL. Trimming removed 3 bases from V and 6 bases from J, with 15 bases in between. The CDR3 sequence is 15 residues long. The CDR3 region is CASSHPPRGGNEQFF. In nucleotides, the CDR3 is TGCGCCAGCAGCCATCCCCCGAGAGGGGGCAATGAGCAGTTCTTC.

This clone was found once. The chain joins TRBV13 to TRBJ2-7; D possibly matches TRBD1 or TRBD2 (5 bases each). Trimming removed 5 bases at V and 4 bases at J, with 12 bases between. The CDR3 is 13 residues long. Germline-derived CDR1 and CDR2 are PRHDT and FYEKMQ (reference sequence). CDR3 protein: CASSRGRGYEQYF. CDR3 DNA: TGTGCCAGCAGCCGGGGACGGGGTTACGAGCAGTACTTC.

This clone was counted once. The rearrangement uses TRBV7-9 and TRBJ2-3, with D possibly being TRBD1 (5 bases). V was clipped by 5 bases and J by 9 bases, with 15 bases between them. The CDR3 loop spans 13 amino acids. Looked up from germline, CDR1 is SEHNR and CDR2 is FQNEAQ (reference sequence). CDR3: CASSKGPMGTQYF. The CDR3 DNA reads as TGTGCCAGCAGCAAGGGGCCGATGGGAACGCAGTATTTT.

This clone was picked up one time. V is TRBV9 and J is TRBJ1-1, with TRBD1 as a possible D gene (5 bases). The CDR3 totals 14 residues. CDR1 and CDR2 from the germline V gene are SGDLS and YYNGEE. V lost 7 bases to trimming and J lost 0 bases, with 13 bases between them. The CDR3 DNA is TGTGCCAGCTATCAAGGGGAGATGAACACTGAAGCTTTCTTT. It translates to CASYQGEMNTEAFF.

This chain connects TRBV11-3 to TRBJ2-7, with TRBD2 as a possible D gene (6 bases). The CDR3 consists of 13 residues. Germline-derived CDR1 and CDR2 are SGHNT and YENEEA. V shed 5 bases and J shed 5 bases, with 13 bases lying between them. CDR3 bases: TGTGCCAGCAGCCCCGAAGGGAGGAACGAGCAGTACTTC. Its protein product is CASSPEGRNEQYF.

The chain couples TRBV4-1 to TRBJ2-3, with 10 positions matching TRBD2. V shed 0 bases, J shed 6 bases, and the junction held 15 bases outside the gene matches. The germline V gene has CDR1 MGHRA and CDR2 YSYEKL. The length of the CDR3 is 19 residues. CDR3 residues: CASSQEASGGPPSSDTQYF. The CDR3 coding sequence is TGCGCCAGCAGCCAAGAGGCTAGCGGGGGCCCCCCTTCCTCCGATACGCAGTATTTT.

The rearrangement uses TRBV19 and TRBJ2-5; 8 bases fit TRBD1. After removal of 10 bases from V and 5 bases from J, the junction contained 3 bases not matched to a gene. The CDR3 runs 11 residues. Germline loops: CDR1 LNHDA, CDR2 SQIVND (reference sequence). CDR3 DNA: TGTGCCACCAGGACAGGGGAGACCCAGTACTTC. This sequence encodes CATRTGETQYF.

The chain has TRBV6-6 and TRBJ1-1; D unclear. Germline-derived CDR1 and CDR2 are MNHNY and SVGAGI (reference sequence). The CDR3 contains 13 residues. V lost 0 bases and J lost 6, with 8 bases in between. The CDR3, as DNA: TGTGCCAGCAGTTACTCGATTAAGGCTGAAGCTTTCTTT. Translation: CASSYSIKAEAFF.

The chain employs TRBV6-1 and TRBJ2-1; 12 nucleotides align to TRBD1. CDR1 and CDR2 (germline): MNHNS, SASEGT. This CDR3 has 14 residues. The V segment lost 5 bases and the J segment 9 bases; nucleotides outside the gene matches: 5. Here the CDR3 reads CASSPGQGASEQFF. The CDR3 DNA follows: TGTGCCAGCAGTCCGGGACAGGGGGCGAGTGAGCAGTTCTTC.

About this clone: The same CDR3 can be traced to other DNA sequences in this sample. This chain joins TRBV9 and TRBJ1-2, with 7 bases that match TRBD1. The germline gives CDR1 SGDLS, CDR2 YYNGEE. V shed 3 bases, J shed 0 bases, and the junction held 5 bases outside the gene matches. The CDR3 totals 15 residues. The CDR3 DNA is TGTGCCAGCAGCGGGTGGACAGGAGCTAACTATGGCTACACCTTC. It codes for CASSGWTGANYGYTF.

As to this clone: Other nucleotide sequences in the sample specify the same CDR3. The V call is TRBV9, the J call TRBJ2-7; 8 nucleotides agree with TRBD2. This CDR3 has 14 residues. V lost 2 bases, J lost 2 bases, and 3 bases stayed unmatched. The germline V gene has CDR1 SGDLS and CDR2 YYNGEE. The CDR3 protein is CASSVAGGTYEQYF. In nucleotides, the CDR3 is TGTGCCAGCAGCGTCGCGGGGGGTACCTACGAGCAGTACTTC. Filled out from reference TRBV9 and TRBJ2-7, the complete variable domain reads DSGVTQTPKHLITATGQRVTLRCSPRSGDLSVYWYQQSLDQGLQFLIQYYNGEERAKGNILERFSAQQFPDLHSELNLSSLELGDSALYFCASSVAGGTYEQYFGPGTRLTVT.

This clone is a singleton in its sample. The J gene is TRBJ2-7, the V gene TRBV4-3; D possibly corresponds to TRBD2 (5 bases). The CDR3 contains 18 residues. Germline V gene data show CDR1 as LGHNA and CDR2 as YSLEER. V was cut by 0 bases and J by 0 bases, with 18 bases left in between. In nucleotides, the CDR3 is TGCGCCAGCAGCCAAGAAGCCTTGGTGGACTCCTACTCCTACGAGCAGTACTTC. As protein: CASSQEALVDSYSYEQYF.

The V call is TRBV6-5, the J call TRBJ2-1, with TRBD2 matching 7 bases. The CDR3 contains 15 residues. With V trimmed by 5 bases and J by 2 bases, 6 bases remained unmatched. The germline gives CDR1 MNHEY, CDR2 SVGAGI. As DNA, the CDR3 is TGTGCCAGCAGTCCCTCTAGCGGTACCTACAATGAGCAGTTCTTC. It codes for CASSPSSGTYNEQFF.

A few counts support this clone. The chain joins TRBV10-3 to TRBJ2-1, with 12 bases identical to TRBD2. The CDR3 loop spans 14 amino acids. Germline V gene sequence: CDR1 ENHRY, CDR2 SYGVKD. Trimming took 8 bases from V and 8 from J; bases not matched to a gene: 7. This CDR3 is CAIGASGGADEQFF. CDR3 DNA: TGTGCCATCGGGGCTAGCGGGGGGGCCGATGAGCAGTTCTTC.

Comments on this clone: This sample includes further DNA sequences coding for the same CDR3. The J gene is TRBJ2-7, the V gene TRBV4-3; no clear D gene. The germline CDR1 and CDR2 sequences are LGHNA and YSLEER. The CDR3 runs to 13 residues. V was trimmed by 1 base and J by 3 bases, leaving 7 bases between them. The CDR3 sequence: CASSQGLGYEQYF. Written as DNA, the CDR3 is TGCGCCAGCAGCCAAGGGTTGGGCTACGAGCAGTACTTC.